This entry lists 8 T cell receptor beta chains sequenced from one sample in a study of cytomegalovirus exposure and HLA in healthy donors. The assay was immunoSEQ multiplex PCR, and TCRdb's table has in-frame clones only and misses some. This sample has about 220,000 clones, with 65% to 85% found just once. The sample was PBMCs. Every receptor here comes from a woman under 40 in good health and CMV-seropositive.

The CDR3 DNA reads TGTGCCAGCAGCTTGGCCAGGGGCCACCAAGAGACCCAGTACTTC. Translated, it gives CASSLARGHQETQYF. J is TRBJ2-5 and V is TRBV5-4, with a tentative D call TRBD1 (6 bases). The ends were cut back, 0 bases at V and 0 bases at J, with 9 bases in the middle. CDR3 size: 15 residues. CDR1 and CDR2 (germline): SGHNT, YYREEE (reference sequence). The full variable domain, with the rest looked up from reference TRBV5-4 and TRBJ2-5, is ETGVTQSPTHLIKTRGQQVTLRCSSQSGHNTVSWYQQALGQGPQFIFQYYREEENGRGNFPPRFSGLQFPNYSSELNVNALELDDSALYLCASSLARGHQETQYFGPGTRLLVL.

V is TRBV11-3 and J is TRBJ2-7; possible D gene TRBD2, 5 bases. The CDR3 covers 15 residues. Looked up from germline, CDR1 is SGHNT and CDR2 is YENEEA. The ends were cut back, 5 bases at V and 4 bases at J, with 18 bases in the middle. The CDR3, as DNA: TGTGCCAGCAGCCTCACGAGTGGACTCAGGTACGAGCAGTACTTC. As protein: CASSLTSGLRYEQYF.

The J gene is TRBJ1-5, the V gene TRBV6-1; 7 bases fit TRBD1. V was pared by 10 bases and J by 3 bases, with 6 bases of the junction left unmatched. This CDR3 is built from 13 residues. Germline V gene data show CDR1 as MNHNS and CDR2 as SASEGT. The CDR3 protein is CATTDRNNQPQHF. The CDR3 DNA reads TGTGCCACAACGGACAGGAACAATCAGCCCCAGCATTTT.

The chain uses TRBV4-1 and TRBJ2-1, with TRBD2 matching over 7 bases. With 2 bases clipped from V and 9 bases from J, the junction kept 13 bases outside the gene matches. CDR1 is MGHRA and CDR2 is YSYEKL in the germline V gene. The CDR3 loop spans 16 amino acids. Written as DNA, the CDR3 is TGCGCCAGCAGCCAACCTCTCGGCGGGAGTCCCGCTGAGCAGTTCTTC. Encoded protein: CASSQPLGGSPAEQFF.

This clone was detected only a few times. V gene TRBV19 combines with J gene TRBJ1-5; 7 bases line up with TRBD1. The CDR3 extends over 16 amino acids. J gave up 6 bases and V 5 bases, and 13 bases lay outside the gene matches. CDR1 is LNHDA, CDR2 SQIVND, per germline (reference sequence). CDR3 in DNA: TGTGCCAGTAGTCCCCGGGACAGCCTTTGGGGTCAGCCCCAGCATTTT. Its protein is CASSPRDSLWGQPQHF.

The table lists this clone with a count of one. The CDR3 bases are TGTGCCCTCTGGGGGGGAGCCAAAAACATTCAGTACTTC. Encoded protein: CALWGGAKNIQYF. This chain uses TRBV2 with TRBJ2-4; 7 bases match TRBD2. The length of the CDR3 is 13 residues. The V gene end was trimmed by 11 bases and the J gene end by 0 bases; junction bases not matched to a gene: 4. CDR1 is SNHLY, CDR2 FYNNEI, per germline. Combining the CDR3 with reference TRBV2 and TRBJ2-4 gives the whole variable domain EPEVTQTPSHQVTQMGQEVILRCVPISNHLYFYWYRQILGQKVEFLVSFYNNEISEKSEIFDDQFSVERPDGSNFTLKIRSTKLEDSAMYFCALWGGAKNIQYFGAGTRLSVL.

The chain employs TRBV7-3 and TRBJ1-1; the D gene is possibly TRBD1 (5 bases). The V end lost 0 bases, the J end lost 4 bases, and 18 bases lay between the germline ends. The CDR3 covers 17 residues. Germline V CDR1 and CDR2: SGHTA, FQGTGA. Here the CDR3 reads CASSLTRWDRGGTEAFF. As DNA, the CDR3 is TGTGCCAGCAGCTTAACGAGGTGGGATCGCGGGGGCACTGAAGCTTTCTTT.

This clone appeared a single time. This chain joins TRBV15 and TRBJ2-7; D gene unclear. The CDR3 has 13 residues. Germline assignment: CDR1 LNHNV and CDR2 YYDKDF (reference sequence). V was shortened by 0 bases and J by 3 bases, with 6 bases between the two germline ends. The CDR3 bases are TGTGCCACCAGCAGAGATATCGGCTACGAGCAGTACTTC. Its translation is CATSRDIGYEQYF.